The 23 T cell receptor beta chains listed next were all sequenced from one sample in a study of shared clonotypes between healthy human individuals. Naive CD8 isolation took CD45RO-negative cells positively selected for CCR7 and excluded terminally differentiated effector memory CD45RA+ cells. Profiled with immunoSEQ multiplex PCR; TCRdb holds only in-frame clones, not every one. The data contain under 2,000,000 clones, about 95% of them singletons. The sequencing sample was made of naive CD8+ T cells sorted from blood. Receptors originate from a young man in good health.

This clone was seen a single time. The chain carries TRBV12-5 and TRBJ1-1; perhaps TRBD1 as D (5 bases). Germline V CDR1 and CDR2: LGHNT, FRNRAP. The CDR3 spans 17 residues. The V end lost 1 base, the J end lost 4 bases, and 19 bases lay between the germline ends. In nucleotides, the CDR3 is TGTGCTAGTGGTTTGGCTAACAGTCGGACACCAGTCACTGAAGCTTTCTTT. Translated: CASGLANSRTPVTEAFF.

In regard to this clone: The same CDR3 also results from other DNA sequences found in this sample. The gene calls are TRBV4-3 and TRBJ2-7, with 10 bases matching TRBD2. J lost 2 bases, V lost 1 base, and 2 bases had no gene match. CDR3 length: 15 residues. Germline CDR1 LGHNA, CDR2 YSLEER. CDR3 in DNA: TGCGCCAGCAGCCAAGCAGCGGGAGGGCCCTACGAGCAGTACTTC. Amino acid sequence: CASSQAAGGPYEQYF.

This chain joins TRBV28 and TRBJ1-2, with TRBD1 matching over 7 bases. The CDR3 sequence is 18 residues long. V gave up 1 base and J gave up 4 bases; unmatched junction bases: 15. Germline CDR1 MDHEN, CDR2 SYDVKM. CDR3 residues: CASSLSRADRAHGYGYTF. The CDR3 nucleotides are TGTGCCAGCAGTTTATCCCGAGCCGACAGGGCCCATGGCTATGGCTACACCTTC.

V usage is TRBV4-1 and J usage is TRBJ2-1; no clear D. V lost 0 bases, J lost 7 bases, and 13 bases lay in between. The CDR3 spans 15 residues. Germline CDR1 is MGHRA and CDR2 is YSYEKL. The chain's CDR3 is CASSQDSSRWNEQFF. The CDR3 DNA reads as TGCGCCAGCAGCCAAGACAGTTCCCGATGGAATGAGCAGTTCTTC.

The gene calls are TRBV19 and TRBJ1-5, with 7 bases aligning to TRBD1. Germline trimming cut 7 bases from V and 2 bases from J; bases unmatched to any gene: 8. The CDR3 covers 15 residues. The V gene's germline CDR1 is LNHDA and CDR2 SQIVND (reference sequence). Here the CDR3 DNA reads TGTGCCAGTACCTCCGACAGGGAAGGCAATCAGCCCCAGCATTTT. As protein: CASTSDREGNQPQHF.

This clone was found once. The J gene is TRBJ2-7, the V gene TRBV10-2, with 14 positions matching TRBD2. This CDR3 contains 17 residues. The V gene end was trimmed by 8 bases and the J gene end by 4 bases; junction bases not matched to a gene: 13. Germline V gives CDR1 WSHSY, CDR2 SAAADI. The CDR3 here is CASQSGLAGGIIYEQYF. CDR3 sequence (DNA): TGCGCCAGCCAATCCGGACTAGCGGGAGGAATTATATACGAGCAGTACTTC.

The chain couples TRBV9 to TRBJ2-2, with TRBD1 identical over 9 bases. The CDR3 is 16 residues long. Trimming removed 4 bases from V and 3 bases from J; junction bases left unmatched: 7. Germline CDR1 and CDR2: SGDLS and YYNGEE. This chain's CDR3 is CASSLTGTGYTGELFF. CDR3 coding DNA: TGTGCCAGCAGCCTAACCGGGACAGGGTACACCGGGGAGCTGTTTTTT.

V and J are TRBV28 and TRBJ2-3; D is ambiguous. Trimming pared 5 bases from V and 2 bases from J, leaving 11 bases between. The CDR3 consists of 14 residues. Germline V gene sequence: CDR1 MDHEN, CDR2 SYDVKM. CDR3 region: CASSPRTNTDTQYF. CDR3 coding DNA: TGTGCCAGCAGTCCCAGGACGAACACAGATACGCAGTATTTT.

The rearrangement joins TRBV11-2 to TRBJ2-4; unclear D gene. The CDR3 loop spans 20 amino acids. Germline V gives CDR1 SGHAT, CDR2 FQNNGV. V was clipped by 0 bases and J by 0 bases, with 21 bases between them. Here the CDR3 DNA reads TGTGCCAGCAGCTTAGAAGGCTGGTCAGCTATACTAAGAGCCAAAAACATTCAGTACTTC. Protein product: CASSLEGWSAILRAKNIQYF. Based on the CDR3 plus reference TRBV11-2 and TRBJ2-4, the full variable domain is EAGVAQSPRYKIIEKRQSVAFWCNPISGHATLYWYQQILGQGPKLLIQFQNNGVVDDSQLPKDRFSAERLKGVDSTLKIQPAKLEDSAVYLCASSLEGWSAILRAKNIQYFGAGTRLSVL.

CDR3 sequence reads: CATSYLADTQYF. The CDR3 coding sequence is TGTGCCACCAGTTATTTAGCAGATACGCAGTATTTT. The rearrangement joins TRBV15 to TRBJ2-3; no clear D. V was trimmed by 6 bases and J by 4 bases, leaving 8 bases between them. Germline CDR1 and CDR2: LNHNV and YYDKDF (reference sequence). This CDR3 region has 12 residues.

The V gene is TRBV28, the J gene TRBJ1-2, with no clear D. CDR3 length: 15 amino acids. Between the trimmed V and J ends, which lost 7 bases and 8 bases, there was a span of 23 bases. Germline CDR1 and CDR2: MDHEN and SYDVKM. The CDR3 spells CASMTWGPLGAGYTF. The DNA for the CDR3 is TGTGCCAGCATGACCTGGGGTCCCCTTGGTGCCGGCTACACCTTC.

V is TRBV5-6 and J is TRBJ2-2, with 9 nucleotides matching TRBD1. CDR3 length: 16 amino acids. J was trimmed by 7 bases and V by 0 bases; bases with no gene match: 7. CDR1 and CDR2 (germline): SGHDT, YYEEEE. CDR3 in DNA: TGTGCCAGCAGCTTGGCCCTACAGGGGGCTAGCGGGGAGCTGTTTTTT. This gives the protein CASSLALQGASGELFF.

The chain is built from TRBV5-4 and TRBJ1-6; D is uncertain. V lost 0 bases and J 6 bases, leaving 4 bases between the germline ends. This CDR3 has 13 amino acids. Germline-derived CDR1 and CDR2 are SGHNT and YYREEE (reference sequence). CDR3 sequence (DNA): TGTGCCAGCAGCTTGGGACTTAATTCACCCCTCCACTTT. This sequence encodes CASSLGLNSPLHF.

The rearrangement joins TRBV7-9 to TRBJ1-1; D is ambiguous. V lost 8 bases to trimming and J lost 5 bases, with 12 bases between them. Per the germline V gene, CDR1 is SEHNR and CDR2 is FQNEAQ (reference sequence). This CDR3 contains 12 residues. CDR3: CASDRQGTEAFF. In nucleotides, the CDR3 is TGTGCCAGCGACCGGCAAGGGACTGAAGCTTTCTTT.

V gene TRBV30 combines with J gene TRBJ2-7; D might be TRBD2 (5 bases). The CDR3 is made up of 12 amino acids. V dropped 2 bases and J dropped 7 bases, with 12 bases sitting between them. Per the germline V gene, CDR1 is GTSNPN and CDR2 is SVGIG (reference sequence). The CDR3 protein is CAWSLATDEQYF. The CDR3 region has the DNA TGTGCCTGGAGTCTAGCAACGGATGAGCAGTACTTC. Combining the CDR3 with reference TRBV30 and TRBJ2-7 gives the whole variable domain SQTIHQWPATLVQPVGSPLSLECTVEGTSNPNLYWYRQAAGRGLQLLFYSVGIGQISSEVPQNLSASRPQDRQFILSSKKLLLSDSGFYLCAWSLATDEQYFGPGTRLTVT.

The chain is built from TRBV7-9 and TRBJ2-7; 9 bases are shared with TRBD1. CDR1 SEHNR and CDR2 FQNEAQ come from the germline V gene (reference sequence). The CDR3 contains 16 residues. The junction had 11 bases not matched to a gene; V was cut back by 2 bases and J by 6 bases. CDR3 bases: TGTGCCAGCAGCTTAAGTAATTCGGACAGGGGTTTCGAGCAGTACTTC. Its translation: CASSLSNSDRGFEQYF.

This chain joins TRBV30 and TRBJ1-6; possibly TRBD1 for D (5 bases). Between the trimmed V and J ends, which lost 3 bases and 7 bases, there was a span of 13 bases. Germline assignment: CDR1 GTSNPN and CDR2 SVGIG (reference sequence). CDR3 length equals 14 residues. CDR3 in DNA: TGTGCCTGGAGCCACGGGGCCGGGAATTCACCCCTCCACTTT. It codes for CAWSHGAGNSPLHF.

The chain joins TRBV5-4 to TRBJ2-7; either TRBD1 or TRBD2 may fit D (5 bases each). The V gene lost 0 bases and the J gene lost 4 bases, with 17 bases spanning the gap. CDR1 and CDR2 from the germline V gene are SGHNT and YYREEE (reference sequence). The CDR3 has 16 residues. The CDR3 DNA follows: TGTGCCAGCAGCTTGGCGGTGGGGGACCCTCCTTACGAGCAGTACTTC. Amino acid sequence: CASSLAVGDPPYEQYF.

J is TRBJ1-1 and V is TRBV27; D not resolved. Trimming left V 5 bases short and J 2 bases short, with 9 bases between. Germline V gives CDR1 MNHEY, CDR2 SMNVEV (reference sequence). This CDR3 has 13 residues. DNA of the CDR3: TGTGCCAGCAGTCCGGACGACAACACTGAAGCTTTCTTT. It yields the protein CASSPDDNTEAFF.

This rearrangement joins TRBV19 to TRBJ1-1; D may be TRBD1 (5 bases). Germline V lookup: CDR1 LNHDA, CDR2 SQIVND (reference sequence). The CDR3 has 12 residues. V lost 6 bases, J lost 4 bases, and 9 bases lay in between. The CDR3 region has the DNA TGTGCCAGTAGGGGCCAGGGCACTGAAGCTTTCTTT. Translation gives CASRGQGTEAFF.

In nucleotides, the CDR3 is TGCGCCACCGGGACTAGCGGGAGTCTGAATGAGCAGTTCTTC. Translating gives CATGTSGSLNEQFF. The chain combines TRBV4-3 with TRBJ2-1; 14 bases are shared with TRBD2. CDR3 length: 14 amino acids. V gave up 10 bases and J gave up 7 bases; unmatched junction bases: 6. CDR1 and CDR2 from the germline V gene are LGHNA and YSLEER.

The CDR3 reads CASSSGTSGRGSYNEQFF. CDR3 DNA: TGTGCCAGCAGTTCCGGGACTAGCGGGAGGGGATCCTACAATGAGCAGTTCTTC. The chain combines TRBV25-1 with TRBJ2-1, with TRBD2 matching 16 bases. Germline V lookup: CDR1 MGHDK, CDR2 SYGVNS. Germline trimming cut 5 bases from V and 1 base from J; bases unmatched to any gene: 5. The CDR3 consists of 18 residues.

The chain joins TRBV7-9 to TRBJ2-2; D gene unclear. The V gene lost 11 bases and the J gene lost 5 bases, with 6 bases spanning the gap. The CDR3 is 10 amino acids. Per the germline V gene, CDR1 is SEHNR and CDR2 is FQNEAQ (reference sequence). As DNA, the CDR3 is TGTGCCCATTGGACCGGGGAGCTGTTTTTT. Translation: CAHWTGELFF. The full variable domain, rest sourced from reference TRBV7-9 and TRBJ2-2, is DTGVSQNPRHKITKRGQNVTFRCDPISEHNRLYWYRQTLGQGPEFLTYFQNEAQLEKSRLLSDRFSAERPKGSFSTLEIQRTEQGDSAMYLCAHWTGELFFGEGSRLTVL.